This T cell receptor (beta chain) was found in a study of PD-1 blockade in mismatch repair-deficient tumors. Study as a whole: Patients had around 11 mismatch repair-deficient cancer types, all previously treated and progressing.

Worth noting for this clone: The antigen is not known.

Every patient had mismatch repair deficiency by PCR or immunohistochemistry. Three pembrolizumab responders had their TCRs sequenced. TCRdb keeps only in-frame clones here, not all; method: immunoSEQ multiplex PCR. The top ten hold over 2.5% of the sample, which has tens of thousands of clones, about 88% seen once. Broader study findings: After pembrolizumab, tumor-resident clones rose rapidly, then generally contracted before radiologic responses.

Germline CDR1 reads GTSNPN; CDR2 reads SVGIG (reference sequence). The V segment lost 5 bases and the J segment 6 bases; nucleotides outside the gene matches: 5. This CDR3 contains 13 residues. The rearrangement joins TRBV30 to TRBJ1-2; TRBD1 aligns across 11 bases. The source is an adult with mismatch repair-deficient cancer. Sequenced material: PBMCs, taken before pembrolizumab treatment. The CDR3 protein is CAWGQGALDGYTF. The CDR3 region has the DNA TGTGCCTGGGGACAGGGGGCACTGGATGGCTACACCTTC.